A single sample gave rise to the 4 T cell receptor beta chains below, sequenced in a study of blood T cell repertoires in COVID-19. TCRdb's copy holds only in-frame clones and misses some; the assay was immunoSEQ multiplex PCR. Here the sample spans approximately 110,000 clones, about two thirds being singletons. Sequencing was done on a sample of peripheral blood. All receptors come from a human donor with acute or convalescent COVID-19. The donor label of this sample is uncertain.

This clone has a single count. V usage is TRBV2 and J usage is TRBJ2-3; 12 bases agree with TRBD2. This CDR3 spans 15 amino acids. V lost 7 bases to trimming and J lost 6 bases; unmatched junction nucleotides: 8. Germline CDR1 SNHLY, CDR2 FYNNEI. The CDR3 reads CASTPLAGGLDTQYF. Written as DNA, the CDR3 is TGTGCCAGCACCCCACTAGCGGGGGGTCTGGATACGCAGTATTTT.

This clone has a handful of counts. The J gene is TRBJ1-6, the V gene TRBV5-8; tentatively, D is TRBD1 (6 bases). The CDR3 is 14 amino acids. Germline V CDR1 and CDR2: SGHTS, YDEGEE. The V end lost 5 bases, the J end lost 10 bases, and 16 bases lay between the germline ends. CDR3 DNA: TGTGCCAGCAGTCCAGTAGCAGGGGTGTCACCCCTCCACTTT. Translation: CASSPVAGVSPLHF.

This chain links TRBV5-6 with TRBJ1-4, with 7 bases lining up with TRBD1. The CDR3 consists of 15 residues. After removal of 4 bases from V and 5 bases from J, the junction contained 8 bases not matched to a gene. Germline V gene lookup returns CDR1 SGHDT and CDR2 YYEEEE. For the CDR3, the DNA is TGTGCCAGCAGCCGACCAGGGGGGTCGAATGAAAAACTGTTTTTT. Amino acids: CASSRPGGSNEKLFF.

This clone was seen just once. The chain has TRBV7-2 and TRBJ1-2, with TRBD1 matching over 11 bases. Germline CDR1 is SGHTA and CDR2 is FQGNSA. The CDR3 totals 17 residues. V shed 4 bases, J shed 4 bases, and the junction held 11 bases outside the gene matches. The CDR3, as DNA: TGTGCCAGCAGCTCGAGGACAGGGGGCTTTAGGGGCTATGGCTACACCTTC. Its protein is CASSSRTGGFRGYGYTF.